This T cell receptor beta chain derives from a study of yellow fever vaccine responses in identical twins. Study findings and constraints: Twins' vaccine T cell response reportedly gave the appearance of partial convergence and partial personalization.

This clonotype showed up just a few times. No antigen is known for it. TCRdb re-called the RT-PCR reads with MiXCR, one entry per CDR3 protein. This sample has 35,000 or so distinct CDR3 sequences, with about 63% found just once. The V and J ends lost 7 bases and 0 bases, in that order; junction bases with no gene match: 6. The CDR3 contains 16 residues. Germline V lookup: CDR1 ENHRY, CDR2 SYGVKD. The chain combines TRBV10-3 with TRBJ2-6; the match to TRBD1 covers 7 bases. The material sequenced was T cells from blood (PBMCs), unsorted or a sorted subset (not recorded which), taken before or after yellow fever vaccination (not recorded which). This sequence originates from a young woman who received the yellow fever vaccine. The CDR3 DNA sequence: TGTGCCATCAAGGCCAGGGGGAACTCTGGGGCCAACGTCCTGACTTTC. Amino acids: CAIKARGNSGANVLTF.